Listed here are 10 T cell receptor beta chains from one sample, sequenced in a study of blood T cells in healthy people across ages. Together with a sample-barcoded 5' primer, a J-beta primer mix was included in a second PCR lasting roughly 6 to 12 cycles. One entry per CDR3 protein, called by TCRdb with MiXCR from the 5' RACE reads. The sample comprises 700,000 or so distinct CDR3 sequences, about 20% of which are singletons, and around 21% rests with the top ten. Material for sequencing was blood. The receptors shown here come from a man aged 65-85 years in good health.

The chain links TRBV27 to TRBJ1-2; unclear D gene. The CDR3 contains 14 residues. Trimming stripped 1 base from V and 2 bases from J, with 8 bases between. Germline V lookup: CDR1 MNHEY, CDR2 SMNVEV (reference sequence). CDR3: CASSLFGNNYGYTF. The CDR3 DNA sequence: TGTGCCAGCAGTTTATTTGGCAACAACTATGGCTACACCTTC.

The V gene is TRBV7-6, the J gene TRBJ1-5; D is undetermined. The CDR3 is 14 amino acids. CDR1 is SGHVS and CDR2 is FNYEAQ in the germline V gene. V gave up 5 bases and J gave up 6 bases, with 14 bases separating them. This CDR3 is CASSRSTLSQPQHF. CDR3 DNA sequence: TGTGCCAGCAGCCGTTCCACACTATCTCAGCCCCAGCATTTT.

This clonotype showed up just a few times. The chain is built from TRBV7-3 and TRBJ2-1; 9 positions match TRBD2. The CDR3 consists of 17 residues. The junction had 8 bases not matched to a gene; V was cut back by 1 base and J by 4 bases. The V gene's germline CDR1 is SGHTA and CDR2 FQGTGA. For the CDR3, the DNA is TGTGCCAGCAGCTTAATGGTCCTAGCGGGACCTTACAATGAGCAGTTCTTC. Protein product: CASSLMVLAGPYNEQFF.

The table lists this clonotype with a few counts. The gene calls are TRBV3-1 and TRBJ1-4; D is unresolved. V dropped 1 base and J dropped 6 bases, with 12 bases sitting between them. The CDR3 is 15 residues long. The V gene's germline CDR1 is LGHDT and CDR2 YNNKEL (reference sequence). CDR3 region: CASSQVRGYDEKLFF. CDR3 in DNA: TGTGCCAGCAGCCAAGTCCGCGGTTACGATGAAAAACTGTTTTTT.

This clonotype was seen more than once but under ten times. The V call is TRBV7-6, the J call TRBJ2-3; 10 bases line up with TRBD2. There are 15 residues in the CDR3. The V gene end was trimmed by 2 bases and the J gene end by 5 bases; junction bases not matched to a gene: 4. Germline V gene sequence: CDR1 SGHVS, CDR2 FNYEAQ. Here the CDR3 DNA reads TGTGCCAGCAGCTTAAGCCCTAGCGGGAGAGATACGCAGTATTTT. Translated: CASSLSPSGRDTQYF.

This chain joins TRBV7-2 and TRBJ1-4; D ambiguous. V shed 3 bases and J shed 7 bases, with 12 bases lying between them. Germline V CDR1 and CDR2: SGHTA, FQGNSA. The CDR3 spans 14 residues. Here the CDR3 DNA reads TGTGCCAGCAGCTTTGTGCAGGCGTCTGAAAAACTGTTTTTT. Translation gives CASSFVQASEKLFF.

This clonotype turned up a few times. This rearrangement joins TRBV6-5 to TRBJ2-1, with 13 positions matching TRBD2. This CDR3 region has 15 residues. V shed 6 bases, J shed 4 bases, and the junction held 3 bases outside the gene matches. Per the germline V gene, CDR1 is MNHEY and CDR2 is SVGAGI. CDR3 region: CASRLAGGQYNEQFF. CDR3 sequence (DNA): TGTGCCAGCAGACTAGCGGGGGGGCAATACAATGAGCAGTTCTTC.

This CDR3 reads CASSLRGRSGGLETQYF. DNA of the CDR3: TGTGCCAGCAGTCTCAGGGGTCGGTCAGGGGGCCTGGAGACCCAGTACTTC. The chain joins TRBV6-1 to TRBJ2-5, with 8 nucleotides matching TRBD1. V dropped 5 bases and J dropped 5; count of bases not matched to a gene: 16. Per the germline V gene, CDR1 is MNHNS and CDR2 is SASEGT. There are 17 residues in the CDR3.

This clonotype was seen more than once but under ten times. V and J are TRBV12-3 or TRBV12-4 and TRBJ2-7; D is perhaps TRBD2 (5 bases). The DNA matches TRBJ2-1 better at its end, which makes the J call doubtful. This CDR3 has 14 amino acids. The CDR3 protein is CASSLGLAWNEQFF. The CDR3 DNA reads as TGTGCCAGCAGTTTAGGTCTAGCTTGGAATGAGCAGTTCTTC.

This clonotype was seen a single time. This chain joins TRBV2 and TRBJ2-3; perhaps TRBD2 as D (6 bases). Deletions cut 3 bases from V and 4 bases from J, with 11 bases between. Per the germline V gene, CDR1 is SNHLY and CDR2 is FYNNEI. The CDR3 is 14 amino acids. The CDR3 loop is CASSDPGVADTQYF. CDR3 sequence (DNA): TGTGCCAGCAGTGATCCGGGGGTCGCAGATACGCAGTATTTT.